This TCR beta chain is from a study of blood T cell repertoires in COVID-19. Overall study: Sources were T cells, B-cell-depleted T cells, or PBMCs; the material itself was cDNA or gDNA.

Original analysis: Estimates of nucleated cell counts were drawn from the amplification of reference gene primers. Data came from immunoSEQ multiplex PCR; TCRdb stores just in-frame clones and leaves some out. V and J calls and clone size are those listed in that table; D and trimming were worked out from the DNA. The sample has approximately 94,000 clones, almost 80% seen once. The trim removed 2 bases at V and 5 bases at J, leaving 0 bases unmatched. The length of the CDR3 is 14 residues. Germline loops: CDR1 MNHNS, CDR2 SASEGT. This clone has a single count. The sequence was collected from a woman aged 70-85 years with acute or convalescent COVID-19. The gene calls are TRBV6-1 and TRBJ2-5; TRBD2 matches at 12 bases. The material sequenced was peripheral blood. CDR3: CASSELAGGETQYF. The CDR3 DNA follows: TGTGCCAGCAGTGAACTAGCGGGGGGGGAGACCCAGTACTTC.